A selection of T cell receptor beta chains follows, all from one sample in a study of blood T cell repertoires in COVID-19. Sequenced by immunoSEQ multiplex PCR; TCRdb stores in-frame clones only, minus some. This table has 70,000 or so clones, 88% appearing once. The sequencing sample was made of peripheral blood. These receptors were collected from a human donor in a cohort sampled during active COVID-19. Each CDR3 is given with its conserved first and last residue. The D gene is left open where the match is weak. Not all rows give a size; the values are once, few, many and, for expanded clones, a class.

cdr3_nt: TGTGCCAGCAGCGTCGGCGGGAGGGTAAACAATGAGCAGTTCTTC
cdr3_aa: CASSVGGRVNNEQFF
d_call: TRBD2
cdr3_length: 15
v_call: TRBV28
j_call: TRBJ2-1
clone_size: NA

cdr3_nt: TGTGCCAGCAGCCCCCGGACTATAGCCAAAAACATTCAGTACTTC
cdr3_aa: CASSPRTIAKNIQYF
d_call: NA
cdr3_length: 15
v_call: TRBV11-3
j_call: TRBJ2-4
clone_size: NA

cdr3_nt: TGTGCCAGCAGTTTATCAGCGGGGACAGCTTTCTTT
cdr3_aa: CASSLSAGTAFF
d_call: NA
cdr3_length: 12
v_call: TRBV28
j_call: TRBJ1-1
clone_size: NA

cdr3_nt: TGTGCCAGCAGCTTCCTTAAAGCTGTCACAGTCCCACCTCTGGGCTACACCTTC
cdr3_aa: CASSFLKAVTVPPLGYTF
d_call: NA
cdr3_length: 18
v_call: TRBV13
j_call: TRBJ1-2
clone_size: NA

cdr3_nt: TGTGCCACCAGTGACCCCCTAGCGGGAGTACTGCAGACCCAGTACTTC
cdr3_aa: CATSDPLAGVLQTQYF
d_call: TRBD2
cdr3_length: 16
v_call: TRBV24-1
j_call: TRBJ2-5
clone_size: once

cdr3_nt: TGTGCCAGCAGCAAATCGGGGCCTAGCGGGAGTCGGCCCTACGAGCAGTACTTC
cdr3_aa: CASSKSGPSGSRPYEQYF
d_call: NA
cdr3_length: 18
v_call: TRBV21-1
j_call: TRBJ2-7
clone_size: NA

cdr3_nt: TGTGCCAGCAGCTCGAGGGTGGGTACGCAGTATTTT
cdr3_aa: CASSSRVGTQYF
d_call: NA
cdr3_length: 12
v_call: TRBV5-6
j_call: TRBJ2-3
clone_size: NA

cdr3_nt: TGTGCCAGCAGACATGCCGGGCGGGGGGACACCTTC
cdr3_aa: CASRHAGRGDTF
d_call: NA
cdr3_length: 12
v_call: TRBV6-5
j_call: TRBJ1-2
clone_size: NA

cdr3_nt: TGTGCCAGCAGCTCCCAGGTGAGGACTAGCGGATCCTACGAGCAGTACTTC
cdr3_aa: CASSSQVRTSGSYEQYF
d_call: TRBD2
cdr3_length: 17
v_call: TRBV7-2
j_call: TRBJ2-7
clone_size: NA

cdr3_nt: TGTGCCAGCAAGATACAGGGGAATAATTCACCCCTCCACTTT
cdr3_aa: CASKIQGNNSPLHF
d_call: TRBD1
cdr3_length: 14
v_call: TRBV6-5
j_call: TRBJ1-6
clone_size: NA

cdr3_nt: TGTGCCAGCAGCATACAACCCAGGAGGCCCGGGGCCAACGTCCTGACTTTC
cdr3_aa: CASSIQPRRPGANVLTF
d_call: NA
cdr3_length: 17
v_call: TRBV5-4
j_call: TRBJ2-6
clone_size: NA

cdr3_nt: TGTGCCAGCAGCGGAGGCGGCGGGAGAGCCACCGGGGAGCTGTTTTTT
cdr3_aa: CASSGGGGRATGELFF
d_call: TRBD2
cdr3_length: 16
v_call: TRBV7-9
j_call: TRBJ2-2
clone_size: NA

cdr3_nt: TGTGCCAGCAGCTGGGGGGGGACAGGGGCCGGTGGCTACACCTTC
cdr3_aa: CASSWGGTGAGGYTF
d_call: TRBD1
cdr3_length: 15
v_call: TRBV5-4
j_call: TRBJ1-2
clone_size: NA

cdr3_nt: TGTGCCAGCAGCCAAGAGGCTAGTGTACTAGCCAAAAACATTCAGTACTTC
cdr3_aa: CASSQEASVLAKNIQYF
d_call: NA
cdr3_length: 17
v_call: TRBV3-1/TRBV3-2
j_call: TRBJ2-4
clone_size: NA

cdr3_nt: TGTGCCAACGGACTAGCGGGAGACGGCGAGCAGTACTTC
cdr3_aa: CANGLAGDGEQYF
d_call: TRBD2
cdr3_length: 13
v_call: TRBV10-3
j_call: TRBJ2-7
clone_size: NA

cdr3_nt: TGTGCCAGTAGTATAGATACAGGGCTAGATACGCAGTATTTT
cdr3_aa: CASSIDTGLDTQYF
d_call: NA
cdr3_length: 14
v_call: TRBV19
j_call: TRBJ2-3
clone_size: NA

cdr3_nt: TGCGCCAGCAGCTCAGGACTAGAGGGCCTATATACGCAGTATTTT
cdr3_aa: CASSSGLEGLYTQYF
d_call: TRBD2
cdr3_length: 15
v_call: TRBV5-1
j_call: TRBJ2-3
clone_size: NA

cdr3_nt: TGTGCCAGCAGTTTATCAGGGTATCCCTATGGCTACACCTTC
cdr3_aa: CASSLSGYPYGYTF
d_call: NA
cdr3_length: 14
v_call: TRBV28
j_call: TRBJ1-2
clone_size: NA

cdr3_nt: TGTGCCAGCAGCTTTCTTTCAGCGGGAGGAGAGCAGTTCTTC
cdr3_aa: CASSFLSAGGEQFF
d_call: TRBD2
cdr3_length: 14
v_call: TRBV7-2
j_call: TRBJ2-1
clone_size: once

cdr3_nt: TGTGCCAGCTCTAGGTCCCAAGAGACCCAGTACTTC
cdr3_aa: CASSRSQETQYF
d_call: NA
cdr3_length: 12
v_call: TRBV6-5
j_call: TRBJ2-5
clone_size: NA

cdr3_nt: TGTGCCAGCAGACGTACTAGCTCCGTTCAAGAGACCCAGTACTTC
cdr3_aa: CASRRTSSVQETQYF
d_call: NA
cdr3_length: 15
v_call: TRBV11-3
j_call: TRBJ2-5
clone_size: NA

cdr3_nt: TGTGCCAGCAGTGATGGCCCTTATGGCTACACCTTC
cdr3_aa: CASSDGPYGYTF
d_call: NA
cdr3_length: 12
v_call: TRBV6-1
j_call: TRBJ1-2
clone_size: NA

cdr3_nt: TGTGCCAGCAGTCCTTGGGGGCGAAACACCGGGGAGCTGTTTTTT
cdr3_aa: CASSPWGRNTGELFF
d_call: NA
cdr3_length: 15
v_call: TRBV5-4
j_call: TRBJ2-2
clone_size: NA

cdr3_nt: TGTGCCAGCAGCGGGGACAGGGGGGCGTACGGTGAGCAGTTCTTC
cdr3_aa: CASSGDRGAYGEQFF
d_call: TRBD1
cdr3_length: 15
v_call: TRBV2
j_call: TRBJ2-1
clone_size: NA

cdr3_nt: TGTGCTAGTGGTTTGGGGACAGGGGGCGAGGAGACCCAGTACTTC
cdr3_aa: CASGLGTGGEETQYF
d_call: TRBD1
cdr3_length: 15
v_call: TRBV12-5
j_call: TRBJ2-5
clone_size: once

cdr3_nt: TGTGCCAGTAGTATATCCGGGACGACAGGCGGGGAGCTGTTTTTT
cdr3_aa: CASSISGTTGGELFF
d_call: NA
cdr3_length: 15
v_call: TRBV19
j_call: TRBJ2-2
clone_size: NA

cdr3_nt: TGCGCCAGCAGTCAAGCTGACATTGTGGAGACCCAGTACTTC
cdr3_aa: CASSQADIVETQYF
d_call: NA
cdr3_length: 14
v_call: TRBV4-1
j_call: TRBJ2-5
clone_size: NA

cdr3_nt: TGTGCCAGCAGCGCGGACAGGGGGTATAATTCACCCCTCCACTTT
cdr3_aa: CASSADRGYNSPLHF
d_call: TRBD1
cdr3_length: 15
v_call: TRBV7-9
j_call: TRBJ1-6
clone_size: NA

cdr3_nt: TGTGCCAGCAGCTTCGTGAATTCACCCCTCCACTTT
cdr3_aa: CASSFVNSPLHF
d_call: NA
cdr3_length: 12
v_call: TRBV11-2
j_call: TRBJ1-6
clone_size: once

cdr3_nt: TGCAGTACAGGGTACAATGAGCAGTTCTTC
cdr3_aa: CSTGYNEQFF
d_call: NA
cdr3_length: 10
v_call: TRBV20-1
j_call: TRBJ2-1
clone_size: NA

cdr3_nt: TGCGCCAGCAGGCCCGGGACTAGCAATGAGCAGTTCTTC
cdr3_aa: CASRPGTSNEQFF
d_call: TRBD2
cdr3_length: 13
v_call: TRBV5-1
j_call: TRBJ2-1
clone_size: NA

cdr3_nt: TGTGCCAGCAGTTATACCAGCGGCAGAACAGATACGCAGTATTTT
cdr3_aa: CASSYTSGRTDTQYF
d_call: NA
cdr3_length: 15
v_call: TRBV6-5
j_call: TRBJ2-3
clone_size: once

cdr3_nt: TGTGCCAGTACCGGGACAGGGGTAAGGGGTAATTCACCCCTCCACTTT
cdr3_aa: CASTGTGVRGNSPLHF
d_call: TRBD1
cdr3_length: 16
v_call: TRBV19
j_call: TRBJ1-6
clone_size: NA

cdr3_nt: TGTGCCGGCAGTTACCTAGGGACTAGCGGGAGCTCTGGGGCCAACGTCCTGACTTTC
cdr3_aa: CAGSYLGTSGSSGANVLTF
d_call: TRBD2
cdr3_length: 19
v_call: TRBV27
j_call: TRBJ2-6
clone_size: NA

cdr3_nt: TGCGCCAGCAGTGAACCGGGACAGGGGCCCTACGAGCAGTACTTC
cdr3_aa: CASSEPGQGPYEQYF
d_call: TRBD1
cdr3_length: 15
v_call: TRBV10-2
j_call: TRBJ2-7
clone_size: NA

cdr3_nt: TGTGCCCCCCCAAGGCGGGCTTTTTCGGAAGAGCTGTTTTTT
cdr3_aa: CAPPRRAFSEELFF
d_call: NA
cdr3_length: 14
v_call: TRBV19
j_call: TRBJ2-2
clone_size: NA

cdr3_nt: TGTGCCAGCAGCTTGGCCCTAGCGTTGTACCAAGAGACCCAGTACTTC
cdr3_aa: CASSLALALYQETQYF
d_call: NA
cdr3_length: 16
v_call: TRBV5-5
j_call: TRBJ2-5
clone_size: NA

cdr3_nt: TGTGCCAGTAGCCGACTAGCGGGAACAGATACGCAGTATTTT
cdr3_aa: CASSRLAGTDTQYF
d_call: TRBD2
cdr3_length: 14
v_call: TRBV19
j_call: TRBJ2-3
clone_size: NA

cdr3_nt: TGTGCCACCAGTGACCCCCCTAGGGACAGCGAGCAGTACTTC
cdr3_aa: CATSDPPRDSEQYF
d_call: TRBD1
cdr3_length: 14
v_call: TRBV24-1
j_call: TRBJ2-7
clone_size: once

cdr3_nt: TGTGCCAGCAGCGTGGGGACAGGGCTAGTCTTC
cdr3_aa: CASSVGTGLVF
d_call: TRBD1
cdr3_length: 11
v_call: TRBV14
j_call: TRBJ2-1
clone_size: NA

cdr3_nt: TGTGCCAGCAGCCCCGGCCCGGGAGGAGCCTACGAGCAGTACTTC
cdr3_aa: CASSPGPGGAYEQYF
d_call: TRBD2
cdr3_length: 15
v_call: TRBV5-5
j_call: TRBJ2-7
clone_size: NA

cdr3_nt: TGTGCCAGTAGTGGTCTGGCGCGGGGGACGAATACGCAGTATTTT
cdr3_aa: CASSGLARGTNTQYF
d_call: TRBD2
cdr3_length: 15
v_call: TRBV19
j_call: TRBJ2-3
clone_size: NA

cdr3_nt: TGCGCCAGCAGCCTGGGACAGGGGCGAAAAGGGTGGTACTTC
cdr3_aa: CASSLGQGRKGWYF
d_call: TRBD1
cdr3_length: 14
v_call: TRBV5-1
j_call: TRBJ2-7
clone_size: NA

cdr3_nt: TGTGCCAGCAGCCGGGGACTAGCGGGAGGCCCAGGGACGCAGTATTTT
cdr3_aa: CASSRGLAGGPGTQYF
d_call: TRBD2
cdr3_length: 16
v_call: TRBV11-2
j_call: TRBJ2-3
clone_size: NA

cdr3_nt: TGTGCCAGCAGTTACGGGGCGGGAGGGTCCTACGAGCAGTACTTC
cdr3_aa: CASSYGAGGSYEQYF
d_call: TRBD2
cdr3_length: 15
v_call: TRBV6-5
j_call: TRBJ2-7
clone_size: NA

cdr3_nt: TGTGCCAGCAGTAAACACACCGGCCTAGCGGGAGGGTACACAGATACGCAGTATTTT
cdr3_aa: CASSKHTGLAGGYTDTQYF
d_call: TRBD2
cdr3_length: 19
v_call: TRBV27
j_call: TRBJ2-3
clone_size: NA

cdr3_nt: TGTGCCAGCAGTTACGGACAGCCGAACACTGAAGCTTTCTTT
cdr3_aa: CASSYGQPNTEAFF
d_call: NA
cdr3_length: 14
v_call: TRBV27
j_call: TRBJ1-1
clone_size: NA

cdr3_nt: TGTGCCAGCAGTTACAGGGCTGGAAACACCATATATTTT
cdr3_aa: CASSYRAGNTIYF
d_call: NA
cdr3_length: 13
v_call: TRBV27
j_call: TRBJ1-3
clone_size: NA

cdr3_nt: TGTGCCAGCAGTTTGACAAATCAGCCCCAGCATTTT
cdr3_aa: CASSLTNQPQHF
d_call: NA
cdr3_length: 12
v_call: TRBV28
j_call: TRBJ1-5
clone_size: NA

cdr3_nt: TGTGCCAGCAGCTATAACAGGGGAGAGGGGCAGTTCTTC
cdr3_aa: CASSYNRGEGQFF
d_call: TRBD1
cdr3_length: 13
v_call: TRBV7-8
j_call: TRBJ2-1
clone_size: NA

cdr3_nt: TGTGCCACATCGGGAGATGGGGGTTCCTACAATGAGCAGTTCTTC
cdr3_aa: CATSGDGGSYNEQFF
d_call: NA
cdr3_length: 15
v_call: TRBV7-2
j_call: TRBJ2-1
clone_size: NA

cdr3_nt: TGTGCCAGCAGTACCCTCTCAGCCGGGGAGCTGTTTTTT
cdr3_aa: CASSTLSAGELFF
d_call: NA
cdr3_length: 13
v_call: TRBV6-5
j_call: TRBJ2-2
clone_size: NA

cdr3_nt: TGTGCCTGGAGTGATGTGACTAGCGGGGATAAGTTCTCCTACAATGAGCAGTTCTTC
cdr3_aa: CAWSDVTSGDKFSYNEQFF
d_call: TRBD2
cdr3_length: 19
v_call: TRBV30
j_call: TRBJ2-1
clone_size: NA

cdr3_nt: TGCGCCAGCAGCAGTCGACAGGACCACGGCGTCTCCGGGGAGCTGTTTTTT
cdr3_aa: CASSSRQDHGVSGELFF
d_call: NA
cdr3_length: 17
v_call: TRBV5-1
j_call: TRBJ2-2
clone_size: NA

cdr3_nt: TGTGCCAGCAGCAGAGTCATTTTAGAGGTTAGCAATCAGCCCCAGCATTTT
cdr3_aa: CASSRVILEVSNQPQHF
d_call: NA
cdr3_length: 17
v_call: TRBV5-8
j_call: TRBJ1-5
clone_size: NA